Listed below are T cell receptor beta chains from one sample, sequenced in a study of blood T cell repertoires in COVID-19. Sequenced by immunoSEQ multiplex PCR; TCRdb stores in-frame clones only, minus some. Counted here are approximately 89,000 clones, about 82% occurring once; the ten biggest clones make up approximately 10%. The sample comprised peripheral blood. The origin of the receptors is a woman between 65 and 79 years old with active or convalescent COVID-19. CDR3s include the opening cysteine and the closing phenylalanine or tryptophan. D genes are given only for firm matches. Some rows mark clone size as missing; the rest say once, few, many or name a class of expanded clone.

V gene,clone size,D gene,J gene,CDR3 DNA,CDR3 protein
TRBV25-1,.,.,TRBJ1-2,TGTGCCAGCAGCGACAGGTTCGTCGGCTACACCTTC,CASSDRFVGYTF
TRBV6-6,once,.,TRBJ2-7,TGTGCCAGCAGGGCCCGCGGCGGTTTAAGCTCCTACGAGCAGTACTTC,CASRARGGLSSYEQYF
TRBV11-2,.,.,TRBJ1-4,TGTGCCAGCAGCCCAGGCGCGTTACTCCAGGGGCGAGGGGAAAAACTGTTTTTT,CASSPGALLQGRGEKLFF
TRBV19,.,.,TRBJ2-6,TGTGCCAGTAGCCCCACCGGACAGGGGGCCAACGTCCTGACTTTC,CASSPTGQGANVLTF
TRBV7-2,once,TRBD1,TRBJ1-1,TGTGCCAGCAGTCGCCAGGGGGGAGACACTGAAGCTTTCTTT,CASSRQGGDTEAFF
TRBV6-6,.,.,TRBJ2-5,TGTGCCAGCAGTTACGGGGCAGAGGCTGGGACCCAGTACTTC,CASSYGAEAGTQYF
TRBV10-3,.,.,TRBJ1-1,TGTGCCATCACCTCAGCTCGCGGGGGCGCGAACACTGAAGCTTTCTTT,CAITSARGGANTEAFF
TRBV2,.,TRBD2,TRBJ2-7,TGTGCCAGCAGCGTCCCGGGACTAGCGGGGCGCTCCTACGAGCAGTACTTC,CASSVPGLAGRSYEQYF
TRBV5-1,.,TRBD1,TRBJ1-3,TGCGCCAGCAGCCAAGGACAGGGGGGCGGAAACACCATATATTTT,CASSQGQGGGNTIYF
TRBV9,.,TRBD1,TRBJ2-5,TGTGCCAGCAGCAGACGGACAGGGACGGGAGAGACCCAGTACTTC,CASSRRTGTGETQYF
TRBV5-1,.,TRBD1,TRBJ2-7,TGCGCCAGCAGCGATCAGGGGGCTTTCCACGAGCAGTACTTC,CASSDQGAFHEQYF
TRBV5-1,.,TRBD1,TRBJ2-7,TGCGCCAGCAGCTTCCTCGGACAGGGTCTGTACTTC,CASSFLGQGLYF
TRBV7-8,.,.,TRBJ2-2,TGTGCCAGCAGCTTAACTCAATTCCGGGCAGGGAACGGGGAGCTGTTTTTT,CASSLTQFRAGNGELFF
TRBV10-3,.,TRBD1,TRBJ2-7,TGTGCCAATGGACAGGGTTCCTACGAGCAGTACTTC,CANGQGSYEQYF
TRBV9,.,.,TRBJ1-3,TGTGCCAGCAGCGGACGGTCGGGTGTCTCTGGAAACACCATATATTTT,CASSGRSGVSGNTIYF
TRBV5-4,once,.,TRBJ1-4,TGTGCCAGCACCCGACAGGAGCTGGGGCGGGCCGAAAAACTGTTTTTT,CASTRQELGRAEKLFF
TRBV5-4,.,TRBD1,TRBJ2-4,TGTGCCAGCAGCTTGGGGGACAGGAACATTCAGTACTTC,CASSLGDRNIQYF
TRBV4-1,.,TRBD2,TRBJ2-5,TGCGCCAGCAGCCGCCTTCCGGGACTAGCGGGGTTACAAGAGACCCAGTACTTC,CASSRLPGLAGLQETQYF
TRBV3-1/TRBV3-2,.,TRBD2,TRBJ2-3,TGTGCCAGCAGCCAACGCGGGGGGCTCACAGATACGCAGTATTTT,CASSQRGGLTDTQYF
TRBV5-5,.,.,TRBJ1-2,TGTGCCAGCAGCTCTGCCGGTTGGGGGACTGTCTATGGCTACACCTTC,CASSSAGWGTVYGYTF
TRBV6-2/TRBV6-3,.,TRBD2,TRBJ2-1,TGTGCCAGCAGTGGGGGACTAGCGGCGTGGGAGCGGTTCTTC,CASSGGLAAWERFF
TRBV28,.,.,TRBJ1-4,TGTGCCAGCAGTCTTCTCCCGGCTAATGAAAAACTGTTTTTT,CASSLLPANEKLFF
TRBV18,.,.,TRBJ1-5,TGTGCCAGCTCACGAAATAGCCTGGGTTCATCTAGCAATCAGCCCCAGCATTTT,CASSRNSLGSSSNQPQHF
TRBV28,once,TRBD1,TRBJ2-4,TGTGCCAGCAGCCTTGACAGGGTTTCGAACATTCAGTACTTC,CASSLDRVSNIQYF
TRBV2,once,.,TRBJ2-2,TGTGCCAGCAGAGAAACTACATTCACCGGGGAGCTGTTTTTT,CASRETTFTGELFF
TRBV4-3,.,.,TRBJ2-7,TGCGCCAGCAGCCAAGCCAAGGGGGCCCCCGGGACTCACGAGCAGTACTTC,CASSQAKGAPGTHEQYF
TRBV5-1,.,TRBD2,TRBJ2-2,TGCGCCAGCAGCTCTCTCGGGGGGGCGGGCACCGGGGAGCTGTTTTTT,CASSSLGGAGTGELFF
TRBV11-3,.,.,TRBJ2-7,TGTGCCAGCAGCTTAGATCGGAGCGAGCAGTACTTC,CASSLDRSEQYF
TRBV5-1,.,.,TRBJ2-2,TGCGCCAGCAGCTCCGGACAAAACACCGGGGAGCTGTTTTTT,CASSSGQNTGELFF
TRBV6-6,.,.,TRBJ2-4,TGTGCCAGCAGTTACTCATCGGTAGGGAGGAACATTCAGTACTTC,CASSYSSVGRNIQYF
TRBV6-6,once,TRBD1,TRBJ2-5,TGTGCCAGCACCCTACAGGGGAAACCACAAGAGACCCAGTACTTC,CASTLQGKPQETQYF
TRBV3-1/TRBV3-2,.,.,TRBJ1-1,TGTGCCAGCAGCGTTTACGCGGGGAACACTGAAGCTTTCTTT,CASSVYAGNTEAFF
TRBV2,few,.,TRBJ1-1,TGTGCCAGCAGACGGGACACCGCCCTGGGTACTGAAGCTTTCTTT,CASRRDTALGTEAFF
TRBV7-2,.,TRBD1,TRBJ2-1,TGTGCCAGCAGCTTGAGGACAGGGGGATACAATGAGCAGTTCTTC,CASSLRTGGYNEQFF
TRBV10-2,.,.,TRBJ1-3,TGCGCCAGCAGTGAGTCGACTCGGAACACCATATATTTT,CASSESTRNTIYF
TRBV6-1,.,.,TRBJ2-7,TGTGCCAGCAGTGAACAGATCTACGAGCAGTACTTC,CASSEQIYEQYF
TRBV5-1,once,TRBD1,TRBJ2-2,TGCGCCAGCAGCCCGCGACAGGGTGGAACCGGGGAGCTGTTTTTT,CASSPRQGGTGELFF
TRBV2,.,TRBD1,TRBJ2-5,TGTGCCAGCAGTTTGGGACAGGGTGGGGAGACCCAGTACTTC,CASSLGQGGETQYF
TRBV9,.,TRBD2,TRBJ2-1,TGTGCCAGCAGTGCCGGGACTAGCGGGGAGTGGTTCTTC,CASSAGTSGEWFF
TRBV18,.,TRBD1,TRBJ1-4,TGTGCCAGCTCACCGGACAGGAGGGATGAAAAACTGTTTTTT,CASSPDRRDEKLFF
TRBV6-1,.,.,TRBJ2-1,TGTGCCAGCAGTGGGGGGGGACACGGCTCCTACAATGAGCAGTTCTTC,CASSGGGHGSYNEQFF
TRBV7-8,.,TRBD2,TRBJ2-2,TGTGCCAGCAGCTCCTTGGCGGGGGGGCGGACCGGGGAGCTGTTTTTT,CASSSLAGGRTGELFF
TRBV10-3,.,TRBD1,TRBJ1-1,TGTGCCATCAGTGGACAGGGATCGTACACTGAAGCTTTCTTT,CAISGQGSYTEAFF
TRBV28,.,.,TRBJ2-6,TGTGCCAGCAATCTAAACTCTGGGGCCAACGTCCTGACTTTC,CASNLNSGANVLTF
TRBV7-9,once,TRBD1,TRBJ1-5,TGTGCCAGCAGCTTTCCGGGACAGGGAGCGCCCCAGCATTTT,CASSFPGQGAPQHF
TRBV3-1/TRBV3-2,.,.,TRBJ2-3,TGTGCCAGCAGCCACCCGTGGCAGGCCAGCACAGATACGCAGTATTTT,CASSHPWQASTDTQYF
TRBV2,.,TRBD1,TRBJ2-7,TGTGCCAGCAGTGCGGACAGGTCTTACGAGCAGTACTTC,CASSADRSYEQYF
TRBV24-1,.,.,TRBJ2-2,TGTGCCACCAGTGACCCCCGGGGGGCGATGATCGGGGAGCTGTTTTTT,CATSDPRGAMIGELFF
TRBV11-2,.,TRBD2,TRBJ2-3,TGTGCCAGCAGCTTTAGCGGGGGGGCCACAGATACGCAGTATTTT,CASSFSGGATDTQYF
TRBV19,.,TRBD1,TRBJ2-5,TGTGCCAGCGGACAGGCTATTTTCGAGACCCAGTACTTC,CASGQAIFETQYF
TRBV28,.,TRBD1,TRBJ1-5,TGTGCCAGCAGTTTACCGGACAGGGGGCGATACGGGAATCAGCCCCAGCATTTT,CASSLPDRGRYGNQPQHF
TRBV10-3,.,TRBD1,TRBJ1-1,TGTGCCATCAGTGACCAAGACAGGGGGCGTACTGAAGCTTTCTTT,CAISDQDRGRTEAFF
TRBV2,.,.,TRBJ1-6,TGTGCCAGCAGGCCTACAGAATTCGGTTCACCCCTCCACTTT,CASRPTEFGSPLHF
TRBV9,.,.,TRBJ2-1,TGTGCCAGCAGCGTAGCGGGCGGCTTCGGGGACAATGAGCAGTTCTTC,CASSVAGGFGDNEQFF
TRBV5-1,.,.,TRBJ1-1,TGCGCCAGCAGCTTGATAGGGCAGGGCCGTGAAGCTTTCTTT,CASSLIGQGREAFF
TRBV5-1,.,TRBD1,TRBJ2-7,TGCGCCAGCAGCTTGGCCTCTGGGACAGATCTCTACGAGCAGTACTTC,CASSLASGTDLYEQYF
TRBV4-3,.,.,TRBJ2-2,TGCGCCAGCAGCCGTCACAGGAACACCGGGGAGCTGTTTTTT,CASSRHRNTGELFF
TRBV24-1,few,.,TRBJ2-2,TGTGCCACCAGTGACAGATTCACCGGGGAGCTGTTTTTT,CATSDRFTGELFF